This T cell receptor (beta chain) was sequenced in a study of vaccination effects on CD4 cells after COVID-19. Whole-study context: Either the mRNA-1273 or the BNT162b2 vaccine was given to participants as two doses. From a couple of convalescent patients, samples were taken 16 days and one week before vaccination.

CDR1 is LGHDT and CDR2 is YNNKEL in the germline V gene (reference sequence). The ends were cut back, 5 bases at V and 7 bases at J, with 11 bases in the middle. CDR3 length equals 13 residues. Prior to sequencing, the ViraFEST assay stimulated PBMC with viral peptide pools, which expanded the antigen-specific CD4+ T cells. When less than 13 days of culture had elapsed, CD4+ T cells were isolated. A PCR test confirmed that the person had SARS-CoV-2 infection between March and December 2020. In the cultures, half the medium was exchanged for IL-2 medium on days 3 and 7. Clones were sequenced by immunoSEQ multiplex PCR, and TCRdb holds only the in-frame ones, with some missing. The sample gives 30,000 to 40,000 clones, roughly 73% of which show up once; 30% to 40% is in the top ten. Notes on this clone: Its matching antigen is unknown.

The material was CD4+ T cells from PBMCs cultured with a peptide pool, obtained before COVID-19 vaccination. The chain joins TRBV3-1 (or the pseudogene TRBV3-2) to TRBJ2-2; D is uncertain. This receptor was taken from a human donor who had a prior SARS-CoV-2 infection. CDR3 in DNA: TGTGCCAGCAGCATCACATGGGTCGGGGAGCTGTTTTTT. Protein product: CASSITWVGELFF.